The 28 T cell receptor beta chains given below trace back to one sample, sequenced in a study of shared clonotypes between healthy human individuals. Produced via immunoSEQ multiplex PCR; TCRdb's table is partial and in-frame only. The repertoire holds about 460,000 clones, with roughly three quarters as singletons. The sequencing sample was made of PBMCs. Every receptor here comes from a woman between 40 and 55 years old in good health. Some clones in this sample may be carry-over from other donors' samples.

The chain's CDR3 is CASSLLAGVRNEQFF. The CDR3 DNA reads TGTGCCAGCAGTTTACTAGCGGGAGTACGCAATGAGCAGTTCTTC. J is TRBJ2-1 and V is TRBV27; TRBD2 agrees at 10 bases. Germline V gives CDR1 MNHEY, CDR2 SMNVEV (reference sequence). V gave up 2 bases and J gave up 6 bases; unmatched junction bases: 4. CDR3 length: 15 residues.

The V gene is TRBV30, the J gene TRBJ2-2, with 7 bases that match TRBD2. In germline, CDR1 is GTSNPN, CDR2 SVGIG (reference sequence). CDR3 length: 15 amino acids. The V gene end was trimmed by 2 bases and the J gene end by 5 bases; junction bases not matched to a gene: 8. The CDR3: CAWSRGLAATGELFF. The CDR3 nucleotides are TGTGCCTGGAGTCGTGGGCTAGCGGCGACCGGGGAGCTGTTTTTT.

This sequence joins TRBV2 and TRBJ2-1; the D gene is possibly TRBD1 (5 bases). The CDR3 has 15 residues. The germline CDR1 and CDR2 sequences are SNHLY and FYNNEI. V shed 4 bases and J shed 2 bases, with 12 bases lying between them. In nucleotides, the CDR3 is TGTGCCAGCAGTGTAATTTTAGGGGCCTACAATGAGCAGTTCTTC. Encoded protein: CASSVILGAYNEQFF.

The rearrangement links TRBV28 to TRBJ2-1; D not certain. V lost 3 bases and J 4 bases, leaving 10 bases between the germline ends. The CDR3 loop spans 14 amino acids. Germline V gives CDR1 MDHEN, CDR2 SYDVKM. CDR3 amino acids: CASSFRTEYNEQFF. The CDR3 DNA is TGTGCCAGCAGTTTCCGAACGGAGTACAATGAGCAGTTCTTC. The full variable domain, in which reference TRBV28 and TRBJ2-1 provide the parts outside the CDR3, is DVKVTQSSRYLVKRTGEKVFLECVQDMDHENMFWYRQDPGLGLRLIYFSYDVKMKEKGDIPEGYSVSREKKERFSLILESASTNQTSMYLCASSFRTEYNEQFFGPGTRLTVL.

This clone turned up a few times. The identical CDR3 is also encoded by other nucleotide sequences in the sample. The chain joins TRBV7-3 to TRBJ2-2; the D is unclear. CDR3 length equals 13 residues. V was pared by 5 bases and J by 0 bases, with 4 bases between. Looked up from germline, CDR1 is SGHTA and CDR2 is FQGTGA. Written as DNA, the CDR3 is TGTGCCAGCAGCAGATCGAACACCGGGGAGCTGTTTTTT. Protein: CASSRSNTGELFF.

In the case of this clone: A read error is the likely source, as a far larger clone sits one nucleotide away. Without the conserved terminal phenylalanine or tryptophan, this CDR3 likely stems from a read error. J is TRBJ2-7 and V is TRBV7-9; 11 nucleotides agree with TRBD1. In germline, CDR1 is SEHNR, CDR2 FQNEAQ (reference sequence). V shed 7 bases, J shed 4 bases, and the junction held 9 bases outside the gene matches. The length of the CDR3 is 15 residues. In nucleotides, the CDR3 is TGTGCCAGCACCCCGCGGGGGACAGGGGGGTACGAGCAGTACTCC. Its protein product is CASTPRGTGGYEQYS.

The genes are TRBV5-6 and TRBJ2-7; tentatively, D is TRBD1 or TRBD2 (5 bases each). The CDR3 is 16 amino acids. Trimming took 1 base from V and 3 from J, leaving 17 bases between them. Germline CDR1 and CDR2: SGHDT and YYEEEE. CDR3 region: CASSLSSIGGVYEQYF. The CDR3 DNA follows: TGTGCCAGCAGCTTGTCGTCAATTGGGGGTGTCTACGAGCAGTACTTC.

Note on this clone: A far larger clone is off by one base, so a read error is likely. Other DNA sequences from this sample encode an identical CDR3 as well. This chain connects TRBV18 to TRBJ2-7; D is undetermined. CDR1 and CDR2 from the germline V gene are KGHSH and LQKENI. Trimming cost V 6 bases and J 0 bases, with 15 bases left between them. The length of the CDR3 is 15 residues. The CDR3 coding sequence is TGTGCCAGCTCGCCGGTAAGGACGGTCTCCTACGAGCAGTACTTC. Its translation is CASSPVRTVSYEQYF.

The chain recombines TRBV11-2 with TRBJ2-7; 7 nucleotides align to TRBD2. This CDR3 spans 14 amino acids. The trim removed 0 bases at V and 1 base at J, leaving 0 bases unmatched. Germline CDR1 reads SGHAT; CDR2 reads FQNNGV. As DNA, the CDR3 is TGTGCCAGCAGCTTAGAAGCGGGGTCCTACGAGCAGTACTTC. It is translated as CASSLEAGSYEQYF.

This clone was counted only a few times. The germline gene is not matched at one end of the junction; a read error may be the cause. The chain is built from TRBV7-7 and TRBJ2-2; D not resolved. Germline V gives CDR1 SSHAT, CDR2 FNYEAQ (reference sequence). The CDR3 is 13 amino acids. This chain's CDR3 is CASSRSRSGELFF. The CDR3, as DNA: TGTGCTAGCAGCCGAAGTAGGTCCGGGGAGCTGTTTTTT.

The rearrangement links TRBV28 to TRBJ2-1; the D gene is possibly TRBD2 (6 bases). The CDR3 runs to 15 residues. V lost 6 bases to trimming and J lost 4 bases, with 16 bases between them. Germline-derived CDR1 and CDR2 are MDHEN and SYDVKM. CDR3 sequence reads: CASSTATTSYNEQFF. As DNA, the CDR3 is TGTGCCAGCAGCACCGCGACGACTAGTTACAATGAGCAGTTCTTC. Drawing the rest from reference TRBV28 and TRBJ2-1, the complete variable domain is DVKVTQSSRYLVKRTGEKVFLECVQDMDHENMFWYRQDPGLGLRLIYFSYDVKMKEKGDIPEGYSVSREKKERFSLILESASTNQTSMYLCASSTATTSYNEQFFGPGTRLTVL.

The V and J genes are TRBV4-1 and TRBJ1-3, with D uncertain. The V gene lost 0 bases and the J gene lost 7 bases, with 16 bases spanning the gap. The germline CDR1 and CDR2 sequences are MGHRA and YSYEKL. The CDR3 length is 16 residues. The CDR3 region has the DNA TGCGCCAGCAGCCAAGATGTTAGAGAGAGGTGGAACACCATATATTTT. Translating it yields CASSQDVRERWNTIYF.

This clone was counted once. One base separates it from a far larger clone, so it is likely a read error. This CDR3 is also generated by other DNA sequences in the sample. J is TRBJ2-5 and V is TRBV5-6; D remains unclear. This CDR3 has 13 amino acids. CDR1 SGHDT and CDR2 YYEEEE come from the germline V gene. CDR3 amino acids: CASSLPAQETQYF. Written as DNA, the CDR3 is TGCGCCAGCAGCTTGCCAGCGCAAGAGACCCAGTACTTC.

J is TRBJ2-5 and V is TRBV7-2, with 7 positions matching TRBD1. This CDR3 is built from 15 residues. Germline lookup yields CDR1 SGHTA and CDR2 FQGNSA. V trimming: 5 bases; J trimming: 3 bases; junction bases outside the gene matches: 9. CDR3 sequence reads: CASSRYTGTEETQYF. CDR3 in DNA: TGTGCCAGCAGCCGTTACACCGGGACAGAAGAGACCCAGTACTTC.

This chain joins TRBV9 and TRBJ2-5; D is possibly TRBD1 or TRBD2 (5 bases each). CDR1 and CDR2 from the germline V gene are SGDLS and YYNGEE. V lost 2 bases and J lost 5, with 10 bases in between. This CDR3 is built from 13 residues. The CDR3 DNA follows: TGTGCCAGCAGCGTCGAGGGGAGCGAGACCCAGTACTTC. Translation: CASSVEGSETQYF.

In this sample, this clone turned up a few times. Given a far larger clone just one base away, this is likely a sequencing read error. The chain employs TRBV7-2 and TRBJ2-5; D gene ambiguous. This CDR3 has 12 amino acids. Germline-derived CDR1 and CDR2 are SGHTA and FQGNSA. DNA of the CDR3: TGTGGCAGCAGCTCTCTGACCTGGGCCCAGTACTTC. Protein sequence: CGSSSLTWAQYF.

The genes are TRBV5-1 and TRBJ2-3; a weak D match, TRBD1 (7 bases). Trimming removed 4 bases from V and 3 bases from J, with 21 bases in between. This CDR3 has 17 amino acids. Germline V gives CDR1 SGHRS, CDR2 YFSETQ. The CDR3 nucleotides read TGCGCCAGCAGCATGGGGGTGGCGGGACAGCTGACAGATACGCAGTATTTT. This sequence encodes CASSMGVAGQLTDTQYF. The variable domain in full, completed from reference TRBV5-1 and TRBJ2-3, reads KAGVTQTPRYLIKTRGQQVTLSCSPISGHRSVSWYQQTPGQGLQFLFEYFSETQRNKGNFPGRFSGRQFSNSRSEMNVSTLELGDSALYLCASSMGVAGQLTDTQYFGPGTRLTVL.

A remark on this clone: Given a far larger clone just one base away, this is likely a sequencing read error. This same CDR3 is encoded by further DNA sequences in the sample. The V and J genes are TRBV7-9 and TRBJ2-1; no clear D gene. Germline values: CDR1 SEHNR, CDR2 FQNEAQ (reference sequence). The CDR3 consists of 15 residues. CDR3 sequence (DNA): TGTGCCAGTAGCTTAGTTCCAGAGGCCTACAATGAGCAGTTCTTC. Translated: CASSLVPEAYNEQFF.

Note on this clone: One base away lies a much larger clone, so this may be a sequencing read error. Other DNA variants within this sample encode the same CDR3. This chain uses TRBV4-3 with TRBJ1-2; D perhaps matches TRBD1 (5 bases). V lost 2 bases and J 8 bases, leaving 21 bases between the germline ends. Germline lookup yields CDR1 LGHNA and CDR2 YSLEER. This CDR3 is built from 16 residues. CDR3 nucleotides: TGCGCCAGCAGCCAACAACCCGGACAAGGGGTGGGCGGCTACACCTTC. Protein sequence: CASSQQPGQGVGGYTF.

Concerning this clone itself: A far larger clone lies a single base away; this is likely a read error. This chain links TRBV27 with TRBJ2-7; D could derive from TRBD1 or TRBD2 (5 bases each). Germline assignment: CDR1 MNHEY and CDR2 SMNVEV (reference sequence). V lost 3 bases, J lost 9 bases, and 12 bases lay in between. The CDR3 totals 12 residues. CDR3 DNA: TGTGCCAGCAGTTTCGGGACCCACGGGCAGTACTTC. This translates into CASSFGTHGQYF.

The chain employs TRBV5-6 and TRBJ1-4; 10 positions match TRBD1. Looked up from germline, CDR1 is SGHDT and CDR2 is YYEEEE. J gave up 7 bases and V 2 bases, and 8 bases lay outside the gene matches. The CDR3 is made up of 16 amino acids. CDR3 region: CASSFWPGTGAEKLFF. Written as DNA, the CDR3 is TGTGCCAGCAGCTTCTGGCCTGGGACAGGGGCTGAAAAACTGTTTTTT.

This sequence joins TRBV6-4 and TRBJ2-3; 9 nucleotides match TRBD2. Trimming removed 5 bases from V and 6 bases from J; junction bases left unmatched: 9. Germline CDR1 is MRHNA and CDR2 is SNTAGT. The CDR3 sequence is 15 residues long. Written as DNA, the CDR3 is TGTGCCAGCAGTCACGGAGCGGGAGGCGCCGATACGCAGTATTTT. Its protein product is CASSHGAGGADTQYF.

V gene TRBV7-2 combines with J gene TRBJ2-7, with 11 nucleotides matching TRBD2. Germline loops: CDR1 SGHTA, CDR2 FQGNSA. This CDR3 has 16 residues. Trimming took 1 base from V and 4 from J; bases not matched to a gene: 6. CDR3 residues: CASSLVPSGRQYEQYF. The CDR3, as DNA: TGTGCCAGCAGCTTAGTCCCTAGCGGGAGGCAATACGAGCAGTACTTC.

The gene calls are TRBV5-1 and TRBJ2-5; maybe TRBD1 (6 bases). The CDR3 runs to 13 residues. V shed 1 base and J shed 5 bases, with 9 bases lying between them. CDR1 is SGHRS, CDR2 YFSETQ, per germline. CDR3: CASSLYRDETQYF. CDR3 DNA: TGCGCCAGCAGCTTGTACAGGGACGAGACCCAGTACTTC.

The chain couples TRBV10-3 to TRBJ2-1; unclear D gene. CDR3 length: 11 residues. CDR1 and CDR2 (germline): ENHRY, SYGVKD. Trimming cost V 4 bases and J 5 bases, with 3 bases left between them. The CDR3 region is CAISGDNEQFF. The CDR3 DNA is TGTGCCATCAGTGGTGACAATGAGCAGTTCTTC.

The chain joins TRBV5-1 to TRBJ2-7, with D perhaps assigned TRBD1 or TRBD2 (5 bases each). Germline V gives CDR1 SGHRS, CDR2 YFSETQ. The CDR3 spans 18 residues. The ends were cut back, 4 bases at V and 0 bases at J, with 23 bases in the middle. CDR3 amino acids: CASSGGPRRDPFSYEQYF. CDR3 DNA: TGCGCCAGCAGCGGCGGACCCCGCCGGGACCCATTCTCCTACGAGCAGTACTTC.

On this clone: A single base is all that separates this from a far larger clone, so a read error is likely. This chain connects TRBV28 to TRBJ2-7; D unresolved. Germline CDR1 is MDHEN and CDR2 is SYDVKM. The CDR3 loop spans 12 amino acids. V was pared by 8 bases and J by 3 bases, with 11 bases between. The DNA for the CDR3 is TGTGCCAGCGGTGGACGGCGCTACGAGCAGTACTTC. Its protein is CASGGRRYEQYF.

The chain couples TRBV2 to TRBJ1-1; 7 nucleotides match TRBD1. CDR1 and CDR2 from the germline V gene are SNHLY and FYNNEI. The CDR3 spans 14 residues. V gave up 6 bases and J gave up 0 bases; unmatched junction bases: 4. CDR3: CASRSDRVNTEAFF. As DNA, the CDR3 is TGTGCCAGCAGGTCCGACAGGGTGAACACTGAAGCTTTCTTT.